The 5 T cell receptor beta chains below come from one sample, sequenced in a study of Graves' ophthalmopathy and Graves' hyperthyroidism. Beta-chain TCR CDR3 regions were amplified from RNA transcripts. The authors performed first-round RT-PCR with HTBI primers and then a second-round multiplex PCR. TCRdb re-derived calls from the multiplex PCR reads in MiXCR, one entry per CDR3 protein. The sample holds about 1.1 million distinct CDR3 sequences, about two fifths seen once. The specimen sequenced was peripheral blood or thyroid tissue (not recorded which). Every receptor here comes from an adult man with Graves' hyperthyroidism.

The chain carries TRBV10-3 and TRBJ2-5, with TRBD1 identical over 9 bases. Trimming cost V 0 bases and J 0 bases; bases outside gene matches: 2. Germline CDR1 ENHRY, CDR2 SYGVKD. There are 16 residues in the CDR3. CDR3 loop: CAISESTGGYQETQYF. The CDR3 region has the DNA TGTGCCATCAGTGAGTCGACAGGGGGATACCAAGAGACCCAGTACTTC.

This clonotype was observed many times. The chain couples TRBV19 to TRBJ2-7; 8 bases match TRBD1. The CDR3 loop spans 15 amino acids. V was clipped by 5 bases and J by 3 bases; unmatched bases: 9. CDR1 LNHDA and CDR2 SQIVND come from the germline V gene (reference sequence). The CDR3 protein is CASSATAGTGYEQYF. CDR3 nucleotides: TGTGCCAGTAGTGCAACCGCCGGGACAGGCTACGAGCAGTACTTC.

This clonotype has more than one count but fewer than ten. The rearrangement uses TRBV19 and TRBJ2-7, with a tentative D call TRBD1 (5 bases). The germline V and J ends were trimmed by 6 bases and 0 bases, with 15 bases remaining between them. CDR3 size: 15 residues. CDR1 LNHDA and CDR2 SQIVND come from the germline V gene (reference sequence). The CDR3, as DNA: TGTGCCAGTAGCCTGGGGCACCAGAGCTCCTACGAGCAGTACTTC. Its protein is CASSLGHQSSYEQYF.

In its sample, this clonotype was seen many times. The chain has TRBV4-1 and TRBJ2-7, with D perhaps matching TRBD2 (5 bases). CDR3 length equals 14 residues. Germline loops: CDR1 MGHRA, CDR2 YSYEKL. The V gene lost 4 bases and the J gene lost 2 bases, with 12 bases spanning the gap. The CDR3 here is CASSPRRGAYEQYF. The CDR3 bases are TGCGCCAGCAGCCCGCGTCGGGGAGCCTACGAGCAGTACTTC.

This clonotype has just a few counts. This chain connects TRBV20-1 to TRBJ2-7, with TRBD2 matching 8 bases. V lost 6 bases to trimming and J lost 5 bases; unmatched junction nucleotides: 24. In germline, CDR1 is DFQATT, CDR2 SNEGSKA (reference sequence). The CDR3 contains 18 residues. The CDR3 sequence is CSAVDRAGGAKVIHEQYF. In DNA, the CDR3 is TGCAGTGCCGTTGACCGCGCCGGGGGGGCGAAGGTGATCCACGAGCAGTACTTC.